This T cell receptor beta chain came from a study of post-analysis software for immune sequencing data. The study, taken as a whole, reports: Multiple sclerosis patients showed significantly lower normalized Chao1 diversity than controls did. TRBV5-6, TRBV5-1 and TRBV20-1 belonged to a set of about five TRBV segments that were more frequent in patients than controls.

Germline V gives CDR1 SGHTA, CDR2 FQGTGA. This CDR3 has 15 residues. Trimming cost V 5 bases and J 7 bases; bases outside gene matches: 8. As regards this clonotype: The antigen is not known.

Unique molecular identifiers were carried by the TCR beta cDNA libraries. The T cell input of about 1 to 10 million gave a few hundred thousand cDNA molecules. TCRdb processed the PCR reads anew with MiXCR; each CDR3 protein has one entry. Here the sample spans about half a million distinct CDR3 sequences, roughly 46% being singletons. Sequenced material: blood. The gene calls are TRBV7-3 and TRBJ2-5; TRBD2 matches at 12 bases. The receptor comes from a girl aged 5 to 17 with multiple sclerosis. CDR3 amino acids: CASSPTSGSRGTQYF. The CDR3 nucleotides read TGTGCCAGCAGCCCGACTAGCGGGAGTCGGGGGACCCAGTACTTC.